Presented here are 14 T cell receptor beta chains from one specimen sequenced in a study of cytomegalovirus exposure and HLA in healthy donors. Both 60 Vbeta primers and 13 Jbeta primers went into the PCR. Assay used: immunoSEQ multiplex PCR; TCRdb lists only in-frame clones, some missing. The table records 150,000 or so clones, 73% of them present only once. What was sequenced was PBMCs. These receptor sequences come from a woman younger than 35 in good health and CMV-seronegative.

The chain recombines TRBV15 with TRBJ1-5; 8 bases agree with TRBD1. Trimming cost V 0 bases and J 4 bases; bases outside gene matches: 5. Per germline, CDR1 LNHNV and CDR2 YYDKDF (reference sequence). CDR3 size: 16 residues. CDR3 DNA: TGTGCCACCAGCAGAGATCCCGGACAGGGAAATCAGCCCCAGCATTTT. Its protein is CATSRDPGQGNQPQHF.

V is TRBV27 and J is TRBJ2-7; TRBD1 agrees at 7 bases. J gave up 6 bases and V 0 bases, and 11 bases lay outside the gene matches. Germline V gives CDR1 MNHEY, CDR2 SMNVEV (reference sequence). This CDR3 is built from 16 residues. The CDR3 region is CASSLSRPTGYGEQYF. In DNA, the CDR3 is TGTGCCAGCAGTTTATCTCGGCCGACAGGGTATGGCGAGCAGTACTTC.

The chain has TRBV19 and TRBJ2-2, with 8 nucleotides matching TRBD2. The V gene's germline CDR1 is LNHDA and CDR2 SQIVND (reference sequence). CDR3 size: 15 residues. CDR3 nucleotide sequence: TGTTCCTCACGAAGCGGGAGCGAAGTGACCGGGGAGCTGTTTTTT. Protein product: CSSRSGSEVTGELFF. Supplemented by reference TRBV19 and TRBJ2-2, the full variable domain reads DGGITQSPKYLFRKEGQNVTLSCEQNLNHDAMYWYRQDPGQGLRLIYYSQIVNDFQKGDIAEGYSVSREKKESFPLTVTSAQKNPTAFYLCSSRSGSEVTGELFFGEGSRLTVL.

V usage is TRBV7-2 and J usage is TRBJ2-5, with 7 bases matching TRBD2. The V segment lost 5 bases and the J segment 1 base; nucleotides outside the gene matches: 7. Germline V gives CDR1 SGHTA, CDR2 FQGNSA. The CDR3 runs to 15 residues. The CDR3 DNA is TGTGCCAGCAGCCCCGTTGGGAGGGTCCAAGAGACCCAGTACTTC. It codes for CASSPVGRVQETQYF.

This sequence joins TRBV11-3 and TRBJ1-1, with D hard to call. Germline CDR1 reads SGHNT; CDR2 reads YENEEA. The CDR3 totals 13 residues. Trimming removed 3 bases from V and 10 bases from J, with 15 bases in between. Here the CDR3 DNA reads TGTGCCAGCAGCTTGGCCGGGGATTCGAGAGCTTTCTTT. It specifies CASSLAGDSRAFF.

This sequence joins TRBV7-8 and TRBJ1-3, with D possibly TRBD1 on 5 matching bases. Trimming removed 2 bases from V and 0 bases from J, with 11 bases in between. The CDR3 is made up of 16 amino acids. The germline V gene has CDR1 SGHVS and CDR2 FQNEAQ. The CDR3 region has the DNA TGTGCCAGCAGCTTAAAGGGGCCGAGCTCTGGAAACACCATATATTTT. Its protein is CASSLKGPSSGNTIYF. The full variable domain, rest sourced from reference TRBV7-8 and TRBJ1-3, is GAGVSQSPRYKVAKRGQDVALRCDPISGHVSLFWYQQALGQGPEFLTYFQNEAQLDKSGLPSDRFFAERPEGSVSTLKIQRTQQEDSAVYLCASSLKGPSSGNTIYFGEGSWLTVV.

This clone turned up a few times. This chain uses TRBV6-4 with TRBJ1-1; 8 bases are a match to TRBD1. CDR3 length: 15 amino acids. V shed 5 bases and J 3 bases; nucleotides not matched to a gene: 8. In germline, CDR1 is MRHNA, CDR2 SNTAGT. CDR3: CASSLTGDRDTEAFF. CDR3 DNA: TGTGCCAGCAGTTTGACAGGGGACCGAGACACTGAAGCTTTCTTT.

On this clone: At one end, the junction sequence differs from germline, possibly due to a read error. The CDR3 sequence: CSSTRLIASTDTQYF. The CDR3, as DNA: TGTTCCAGCACTCGATTGATAGCTTCCACAGATACGCAGTATTTT. The rearrangement links TRBV7-9 to TRBJ2-3; unclear D gene. The CDR3 spans 15 residues. Germline V gene lookup returns CDR1 SEHNR and CDR2 FQNEAQ (reference sequence).

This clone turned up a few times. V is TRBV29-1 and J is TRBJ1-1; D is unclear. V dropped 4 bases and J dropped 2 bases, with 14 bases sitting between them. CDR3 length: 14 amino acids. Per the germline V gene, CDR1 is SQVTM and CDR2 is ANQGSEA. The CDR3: CSVGKTASNTEAFF. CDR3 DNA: TGCAGCGTTGGTAAAACAGCTTCTAACACTGAAGCTTTCTTT.

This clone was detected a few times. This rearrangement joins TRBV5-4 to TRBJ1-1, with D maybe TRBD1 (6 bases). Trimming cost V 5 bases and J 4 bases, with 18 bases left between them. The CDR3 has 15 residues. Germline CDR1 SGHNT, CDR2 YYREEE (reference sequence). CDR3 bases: TGTGCCAGCAGACGTACAGCTTCACAGGGCACTGAAGCTTTCTTT. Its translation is CASRRTASQGTEAFF.

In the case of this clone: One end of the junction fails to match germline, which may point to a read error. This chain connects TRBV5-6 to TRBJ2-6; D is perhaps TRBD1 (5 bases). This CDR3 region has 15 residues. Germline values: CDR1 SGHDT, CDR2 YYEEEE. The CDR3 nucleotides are TGTGCCAGCAGCTTACGGGTTTCTGGGGCCAACGGCCTGACTTTC. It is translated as CASSLRVSGANGLTF.

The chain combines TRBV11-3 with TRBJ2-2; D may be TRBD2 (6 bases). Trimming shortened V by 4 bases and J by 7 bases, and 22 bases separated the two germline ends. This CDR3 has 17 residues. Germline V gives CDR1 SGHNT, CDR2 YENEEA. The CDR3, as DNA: TGTGCCAGCAGCTGTCAGTGCGGAGGGTTCCGGGGCGGGGAGCTGTTTTTT. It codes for CASSCQCGGFRGGELFF.

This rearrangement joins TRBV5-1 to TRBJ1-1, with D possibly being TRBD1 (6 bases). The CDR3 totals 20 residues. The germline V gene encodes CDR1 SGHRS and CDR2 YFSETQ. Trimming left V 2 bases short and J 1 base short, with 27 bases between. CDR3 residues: CASSFGYSAAPRGRNTEAFF. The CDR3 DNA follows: TGCGCCAGCAGCTTCGGATACAGCGCGGCTCCAAGGGGGAGGAACACTGAAGCTTTCTTT.

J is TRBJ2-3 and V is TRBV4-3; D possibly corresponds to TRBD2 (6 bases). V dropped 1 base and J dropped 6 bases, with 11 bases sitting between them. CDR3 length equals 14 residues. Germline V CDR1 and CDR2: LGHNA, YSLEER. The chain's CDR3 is CASSQAAGSDTQYF. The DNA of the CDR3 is TGCGCCAGCAGCCAAGCCGCGGGGTCGGATACGCAGTATTTT.